Sequencing of this T cell receptor beta chain was carried out in a study of CD8 T cells in Susac syndrome. Unmatched junction bases numbered 4, after V lost 0 bases and J lost 6 bases. Germline V gene data show CDR1 as LGHDT and CDR2 as YNNKEL (reference sequence). The CDR3 contains 15 residues. A quantity of about 0.5 to 1 ug RNA underwent reverse transcription using random hexamers. TCRdb passed the immunoSEQ multiplex PCR reads through MiXCR, listing each CDR3 protein once. The repertoire holds under 200,000 distinct CDR3 sequences, with 91% as singletons. The chain employs TRBV3-1 and TRBJ2-2; 7 nucleotides align to TRBD1. Sequencing was carried out using CD4+ T cells from PBMCs. The source of this sequence is a human donor with Susac syndrome. The CDR3 region has the DNA TGTGCCAGCAGCCAAGATGGCACAGGGGCCGGGGAGCTGTTTTTT. The encoded protein is CASSQDGTGAGELFF. Together with reference TRBV3-1 and TRBJ2-2, the CDR3 gives the full variable domain: DTAVSQTPKYLVTQMGNDKSIKCEQNLGHDTMYWYKQDSKKFLKIMFSYNNKELIINETVPNRFSPKSPDKAHLNLHINSLELGDSAVYFCASSQDGTGAGELFFGEGSRLTVL.